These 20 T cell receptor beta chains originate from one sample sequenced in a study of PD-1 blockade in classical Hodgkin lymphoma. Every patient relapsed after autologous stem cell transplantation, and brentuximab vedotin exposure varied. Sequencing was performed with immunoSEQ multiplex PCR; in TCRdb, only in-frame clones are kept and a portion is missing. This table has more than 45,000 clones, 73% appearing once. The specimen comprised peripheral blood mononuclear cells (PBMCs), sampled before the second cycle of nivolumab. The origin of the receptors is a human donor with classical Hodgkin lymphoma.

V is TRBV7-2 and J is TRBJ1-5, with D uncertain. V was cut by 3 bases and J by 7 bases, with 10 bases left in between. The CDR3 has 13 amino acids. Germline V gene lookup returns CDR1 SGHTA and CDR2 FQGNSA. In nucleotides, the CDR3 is TGTGCCAGCAGCTTTGAGGGTCTACAGCCCCAGCATTTT. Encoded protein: CASSFEGLQPQHF.

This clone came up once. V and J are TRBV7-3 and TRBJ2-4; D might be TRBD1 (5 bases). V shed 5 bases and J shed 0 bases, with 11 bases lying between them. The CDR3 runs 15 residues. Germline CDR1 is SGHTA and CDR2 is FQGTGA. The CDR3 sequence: CASSLIGEAKNIQYF. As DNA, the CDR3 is TGTGCCAGCAGCCTAATAGGGGAAGCCAAAAACATTCAGTACTTC.

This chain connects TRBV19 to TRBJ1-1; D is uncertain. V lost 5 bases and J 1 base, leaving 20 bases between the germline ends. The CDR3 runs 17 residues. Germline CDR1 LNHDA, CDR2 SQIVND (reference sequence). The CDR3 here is CASSRPGRAEGNTEAFF. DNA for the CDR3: TGTGCCAGTAGTCGCCCCGGCCGGGCAGAGGGGAACACTGAAGCTTTCTTT.

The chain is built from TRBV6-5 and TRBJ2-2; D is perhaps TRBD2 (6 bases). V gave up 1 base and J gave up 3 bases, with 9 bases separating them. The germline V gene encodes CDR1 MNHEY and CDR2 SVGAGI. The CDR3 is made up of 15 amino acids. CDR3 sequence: CASSYWREHTGELFF. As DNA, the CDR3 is TGTGCCAGCAGTTACTGGCGGGAACACACCGGGGAGCTGTTTTTT.

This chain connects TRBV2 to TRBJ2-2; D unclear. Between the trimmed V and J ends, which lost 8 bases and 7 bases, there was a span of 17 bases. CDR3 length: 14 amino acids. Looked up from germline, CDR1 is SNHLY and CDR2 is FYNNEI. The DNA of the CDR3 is TGTGCCAGCCTCTCGTCCGAGATCCTCGGGGAGCTGTTTTTT. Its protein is CASLSSEILGELFF.

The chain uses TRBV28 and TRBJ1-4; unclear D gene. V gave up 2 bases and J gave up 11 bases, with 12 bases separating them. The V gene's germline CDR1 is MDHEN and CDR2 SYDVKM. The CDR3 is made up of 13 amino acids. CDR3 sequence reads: CASSLVVREKLFF. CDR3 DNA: TGTGCCAGCAGTTTAGTGGTCCGTGAGAAACTGTTTTTT.

The CDR3 sequence is CASMSGQNEKLFF. In DNA, the CDR3 is TGTGCCAGCATGTCGGGACAGAATGAAAAACTGTTTTTT. The rearrangement links TRBV6-5 to TRBJ1-4; 7 positions agree with TRBD1. Germline-derived CDR1 and CDR2 are MNHEY and SVGAGI. The CDR3 consists of 13 residues. The V segment lost 7 bases and the J segment 5 bases; nucleotides outside the gene matches: 4.

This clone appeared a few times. The CDR3, as DNA: TGTGCCTGGAGACCGGGACCCGGGGAGCTGTTTTTT. Its protein product is CAWRPGPGELFF. The chain employs TRBV30 and TRBJ2-2, with D perhaps TRBD1 or TRBD2 (5 bases each). The ends were cut back, 3 bases at V and 6 bases at J, with 8 bases in the middle. The CDR3 length is 12 residues. Germline V CDR1 and CDR2: GTSNPN, SVGIG (reference sequence).

The CDR3 nucleotides read TGTGCCAGCAGCTTCCTCGGCGGGGAGCTGTTTTTT. Translation: CASSFLGGELFF. The chain carries TRBV7-3 and TRBJ2-2; D ambiguous. There are 12 residues in the CDR3. Germline loops: CDR1 SGHTA, CDR2 FQGTGA. V gave up 3 bases and J gave up 7 bases, with 6 bases separating them.

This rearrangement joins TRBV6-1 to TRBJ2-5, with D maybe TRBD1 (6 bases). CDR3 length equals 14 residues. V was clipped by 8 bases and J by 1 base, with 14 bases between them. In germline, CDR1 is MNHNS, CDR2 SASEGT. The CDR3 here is CASRWTTGQETQYF. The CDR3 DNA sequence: TGTGCCAGCCGCTGGACGACAGGCCAAGAGACCCAGTACTTC.

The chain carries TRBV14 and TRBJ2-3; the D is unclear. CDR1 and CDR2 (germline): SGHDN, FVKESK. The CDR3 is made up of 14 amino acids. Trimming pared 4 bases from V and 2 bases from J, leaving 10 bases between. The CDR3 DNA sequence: TGTGCCAGCAGCCGCCTCCTTGCCACAGATACGCAGTATTTT. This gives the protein CASSRLLATDTQYF.

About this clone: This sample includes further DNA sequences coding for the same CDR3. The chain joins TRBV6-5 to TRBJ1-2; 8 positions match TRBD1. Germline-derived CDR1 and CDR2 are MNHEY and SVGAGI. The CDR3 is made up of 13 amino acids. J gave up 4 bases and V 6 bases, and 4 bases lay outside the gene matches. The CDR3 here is CASSPQGGYGYTF. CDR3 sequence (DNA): TGTGCCAGCAGCCCACAGGGGGGCTATGGCTACACCTTC.

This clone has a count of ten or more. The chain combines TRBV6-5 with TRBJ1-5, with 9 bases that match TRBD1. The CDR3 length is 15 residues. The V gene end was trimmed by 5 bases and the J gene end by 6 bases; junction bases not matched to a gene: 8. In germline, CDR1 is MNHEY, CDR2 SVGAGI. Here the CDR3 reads CASSPRQGDGQPQHF. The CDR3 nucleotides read TGTGCCAGCAGTCCTCGACAGGGGGATGGTCAGCCCCAGCATTTT.

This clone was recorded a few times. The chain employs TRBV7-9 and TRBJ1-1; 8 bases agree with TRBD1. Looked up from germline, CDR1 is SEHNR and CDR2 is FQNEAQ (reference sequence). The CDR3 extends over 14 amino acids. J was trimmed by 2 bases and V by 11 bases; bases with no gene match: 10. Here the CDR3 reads CAGERDRTNTEAFF. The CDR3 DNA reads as TGTGCCGGAGAAAGGGACAGGACTAACACTGAAGCTTTCTTT.

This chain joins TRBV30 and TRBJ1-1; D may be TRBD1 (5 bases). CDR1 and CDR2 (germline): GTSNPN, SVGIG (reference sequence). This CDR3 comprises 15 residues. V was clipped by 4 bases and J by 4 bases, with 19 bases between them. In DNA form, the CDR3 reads TGTGCCTGGATCCTACGGGCAGGGTTGAGCACTGAAGCTTTCTTT. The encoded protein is CAWILRAGLSTEAFF.

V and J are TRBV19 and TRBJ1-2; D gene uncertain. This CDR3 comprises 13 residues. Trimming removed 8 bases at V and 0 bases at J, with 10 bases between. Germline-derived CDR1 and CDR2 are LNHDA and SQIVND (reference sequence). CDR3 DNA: TGTGCCAGTTCCGTGGAAGCTAACTATGGCTACACCTTC. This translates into CASSVEANYGYTF.

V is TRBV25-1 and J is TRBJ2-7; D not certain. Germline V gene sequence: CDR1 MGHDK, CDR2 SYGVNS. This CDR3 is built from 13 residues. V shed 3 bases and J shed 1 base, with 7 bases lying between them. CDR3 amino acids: CASSDKLSYEQYF. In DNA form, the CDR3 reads TGTGCCAGCAGTGACAAGTTATCCTACGAGCAGTACTTC.

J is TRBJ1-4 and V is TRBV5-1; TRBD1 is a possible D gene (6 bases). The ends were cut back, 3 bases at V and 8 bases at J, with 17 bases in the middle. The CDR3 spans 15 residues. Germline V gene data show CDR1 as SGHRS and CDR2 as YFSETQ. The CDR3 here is CASSWRGQVEEKLFF. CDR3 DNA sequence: TGCGCCAGCAGCTGGCGGGGGCAGGTGGAGGAAAAACTGTTTTTT.

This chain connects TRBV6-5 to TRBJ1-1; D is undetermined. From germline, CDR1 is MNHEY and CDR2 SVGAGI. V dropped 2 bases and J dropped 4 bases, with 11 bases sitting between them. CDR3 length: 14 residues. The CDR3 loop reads CASSYGTWVTEAFF. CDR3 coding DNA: TGTGCCAGCAGTTACGGTACGTGGGTCACTGAAGCTTTCTTT.

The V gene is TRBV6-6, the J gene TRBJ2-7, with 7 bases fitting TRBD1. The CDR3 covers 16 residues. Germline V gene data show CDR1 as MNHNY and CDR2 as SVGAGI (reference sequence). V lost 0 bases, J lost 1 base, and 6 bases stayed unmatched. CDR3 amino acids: CASSYSADRLSYEQYF. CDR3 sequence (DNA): TGTGCCAGCAGTTACTCGGCGGACAGGTTATCCTACGAGCAGTACTTC.